This T cell receptor (beta chain) was retrieved from a study of blood T cells in healthy people across ages. Study-level information: Per every two T cells, about one barcoded beta molecule was captured by template switching.

Germline V lookup: CDR1 SGDLS, CDR2 YYNGEE. The CDR3 loop spans 14 amino acids. V was clipped by 2 bases and J by 2 bases, with 9 bases between them. This clonotype was counted a few times. Sample-barcoded 5' priming and a J-beta primer mix drove a second PCR of roughly 6 to 12 cycles. Per-sample output comprised a minimum of 3 million paired-end reads containing CDR3. A single record per CDR3 protein comes from TCRdb applying MiXCR to the 5' RACE reads. Among some 1.5 million distinct CDR3 sequences, approximately 28% were seen once, and the ten largest hold about 7.7%. Material for sequencing was blood. This sequence originates from a woman in her twenties or thirties in good health. The rearrangement uses TRBV9 and TRBJ2-3, with D unresolved. Here the CDR3 reads CASSVNTYTDTQYF. CDR3 bases: TGTGCCAGCAGCGTTAACACCTACACAGATACGCAGTATTTT. Full variable domain (rest looked up from reference TRBV9 and TRBJ2-3): DSGVTQTPKHLITATGQRVTLRCSPRSGDLSVYWYQQSLDQGLQFLIQYYNGEERAKGNILERFSAQQFPDLHSELNLSSLELGDSALYFCASSVNTYTDTQYFGPGTRLTVL.